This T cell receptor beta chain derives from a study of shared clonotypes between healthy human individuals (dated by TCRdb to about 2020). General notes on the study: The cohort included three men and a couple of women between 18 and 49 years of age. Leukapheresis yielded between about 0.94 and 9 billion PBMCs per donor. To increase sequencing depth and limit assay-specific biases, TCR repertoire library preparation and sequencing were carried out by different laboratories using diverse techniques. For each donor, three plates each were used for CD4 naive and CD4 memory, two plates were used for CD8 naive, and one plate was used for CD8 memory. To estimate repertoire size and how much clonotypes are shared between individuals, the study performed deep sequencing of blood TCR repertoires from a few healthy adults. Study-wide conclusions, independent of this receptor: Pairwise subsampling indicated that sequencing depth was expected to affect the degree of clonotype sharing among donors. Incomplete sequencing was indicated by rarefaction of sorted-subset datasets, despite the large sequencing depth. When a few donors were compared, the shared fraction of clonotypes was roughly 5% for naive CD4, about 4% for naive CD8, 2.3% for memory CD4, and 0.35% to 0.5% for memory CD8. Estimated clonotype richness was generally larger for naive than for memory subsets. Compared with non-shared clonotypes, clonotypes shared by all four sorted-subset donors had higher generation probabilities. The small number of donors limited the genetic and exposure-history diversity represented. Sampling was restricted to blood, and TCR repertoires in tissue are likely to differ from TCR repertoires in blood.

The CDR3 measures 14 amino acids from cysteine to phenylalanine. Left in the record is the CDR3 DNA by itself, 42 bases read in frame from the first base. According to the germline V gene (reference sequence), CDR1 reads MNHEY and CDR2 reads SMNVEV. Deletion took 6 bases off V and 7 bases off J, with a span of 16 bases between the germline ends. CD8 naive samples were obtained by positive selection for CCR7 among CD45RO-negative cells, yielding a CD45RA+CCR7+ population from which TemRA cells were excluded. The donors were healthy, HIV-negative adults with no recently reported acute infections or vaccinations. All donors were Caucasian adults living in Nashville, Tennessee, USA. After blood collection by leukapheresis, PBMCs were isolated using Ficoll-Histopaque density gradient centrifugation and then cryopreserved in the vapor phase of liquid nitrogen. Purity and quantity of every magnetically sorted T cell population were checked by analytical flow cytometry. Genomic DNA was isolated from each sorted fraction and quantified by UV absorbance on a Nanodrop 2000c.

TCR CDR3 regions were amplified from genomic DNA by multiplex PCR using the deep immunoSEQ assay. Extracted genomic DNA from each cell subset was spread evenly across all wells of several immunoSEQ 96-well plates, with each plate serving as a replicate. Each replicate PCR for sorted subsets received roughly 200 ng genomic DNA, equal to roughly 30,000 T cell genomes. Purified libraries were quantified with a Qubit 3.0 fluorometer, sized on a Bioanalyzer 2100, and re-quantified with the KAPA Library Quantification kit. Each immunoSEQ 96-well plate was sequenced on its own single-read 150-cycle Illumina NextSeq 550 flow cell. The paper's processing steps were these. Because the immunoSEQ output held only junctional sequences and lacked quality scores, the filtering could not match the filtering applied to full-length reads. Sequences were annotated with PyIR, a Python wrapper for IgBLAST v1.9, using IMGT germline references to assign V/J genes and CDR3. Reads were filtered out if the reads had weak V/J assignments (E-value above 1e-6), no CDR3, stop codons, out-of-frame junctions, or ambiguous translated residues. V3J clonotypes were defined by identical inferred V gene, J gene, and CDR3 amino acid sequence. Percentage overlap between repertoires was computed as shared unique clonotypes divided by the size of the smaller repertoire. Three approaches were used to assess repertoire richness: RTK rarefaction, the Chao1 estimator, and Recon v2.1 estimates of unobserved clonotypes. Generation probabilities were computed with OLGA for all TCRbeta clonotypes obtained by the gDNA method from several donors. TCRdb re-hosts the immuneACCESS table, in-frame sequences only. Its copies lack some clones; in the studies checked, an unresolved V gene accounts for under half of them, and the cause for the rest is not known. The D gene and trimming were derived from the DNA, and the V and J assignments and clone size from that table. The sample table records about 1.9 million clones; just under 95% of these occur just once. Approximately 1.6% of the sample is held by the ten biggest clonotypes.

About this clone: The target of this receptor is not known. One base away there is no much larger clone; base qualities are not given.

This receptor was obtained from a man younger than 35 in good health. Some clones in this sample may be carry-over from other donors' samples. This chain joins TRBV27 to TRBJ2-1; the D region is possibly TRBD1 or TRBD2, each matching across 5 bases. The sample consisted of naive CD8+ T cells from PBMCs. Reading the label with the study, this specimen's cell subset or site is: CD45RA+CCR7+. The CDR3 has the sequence CASREPGRRNEQFF. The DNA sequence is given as TGTGCCAGCAGGGAACCGGGACGGCGGAATGAGCAGTTCTTC.